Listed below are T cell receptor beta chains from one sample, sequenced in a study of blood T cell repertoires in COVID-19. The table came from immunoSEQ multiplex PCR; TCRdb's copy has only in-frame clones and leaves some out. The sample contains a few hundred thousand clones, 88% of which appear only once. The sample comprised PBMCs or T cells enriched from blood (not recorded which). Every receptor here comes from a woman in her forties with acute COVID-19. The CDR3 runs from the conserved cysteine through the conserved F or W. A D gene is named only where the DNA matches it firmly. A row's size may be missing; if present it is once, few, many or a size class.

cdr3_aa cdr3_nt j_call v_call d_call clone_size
CAISAILNYGYTF TGTGCCATCAGCGCTATTCTTAACTATGGCTACACCTTC TRBJ1-2 TRBV10-3 NA NA
CASSEGDGIDYEQYF TGCGCCAGCAGCGAGGGGGACGGTATAGACTACGAGCAGTACTTC TRBJ2-7 TRBV5-1 NA few
CASTDRSYEQYF TGTGCCAGCACAGACAGATCCTACGAGCAGTACTTC TRBJ2-7 TRBV28 NA NA
CASSLGGPSENEQFF TGTGCCAGCAGCTTAGGTGGCCCCTCGGAGAATGAGCAGTTCTTC TRBJ2-1 TRBV7-9 NA once
CASSPPGLARFNEQFF TGTGCCAGCTCACCACCGGGACTAGCGAGATTCAATGAGCAGTTCTTC TRBJ2-1 TRBV18 TRBD2 NA
CASSASTGESGYTF TGTGCCAGCAGCGCATCAACAGGGGAGAGTGGCTACACCTTC TRBJ1-2 TRBV7-9 TRBD1 NA
CASSQLGGGYEQYF TGTGCCAGCAGCCAATTAGGGGGGGGCTACGAGCAGTACTTC TRBJ2-7 TRBV3-1/TRBV3-2 NA once
CAWSVGGAYEQFF TGTGCCTGGAGTGTAGGAGGGGCCTATGAGCAGTTCTTC TRBJ2-1 TRBV30 NA once
CASSAGQEIDTQYF TGTGCCAGCAGTGCCGGACAGGAAATAGATACGCAGTATTTT TRBJ2-3 TRBV27 TRBD1 few
CASRNQQGTGRPSQPQHF TGTGCCAGTAGAAACCAACAGGGAACGGGGCGGCCGTCTCAGCCCCAGCATTTT TRBJ1-5 TRBV19 NA NA
CASSLWTSGANNEQFF TGTGCCAGCAGTTTATGGACTAGCGGGGCCAACAATGAGCAGTTCTTC TRBJ2-1 TRBV6-5 TRBD2 NA
CASSRGQGNEAFF TGTGCCAGCAGCAGGGGACAGGGGAATGAAGCTTTCTTT TRBJ1-1 TRBV5-4 TRBD1 NA
CASSGGPGTDTQYF TGTGCCAGCAGTGGGGGCCCGGGGACAGATACGCAGTATTTT TRBJ2-3 TRBV27 NA NA
CASSLSLGNTIYF TGTGCCAGCAGTTTGTCCCTTGGAAACACCATATATTTT TRBJ1-3 TRBV28 NA few
CASSFWDRKIALNTEAFF TGTGCCAGCAGTTTCTGGGACAGGAAGATTGCGTTGAACACTGAAGCTTTCTTT TRBJ1-1 TRBV28 TRBD1 NA
CASSIQQGRGNQPQHF TGTGCCAGTAGTATTCAACAGGGGCGCGGCAATCAGCCCCAGCATTTT TRBJ1-5 TRBV19 TRBD1 NA
CATRTGAGNIQYF TGTGCCACAAGGACAGGGGCGGGGAACATTCAGTACTTC TRBJ2-4 TRBV19 TRBD1 NA